The rows below give T cell receptor beta chains drawn from one sample of a study of patients and donors after allogeneic stem cell transplantation. A single record per CDR3 protein comes from TCRdb applying MiXCR to the RT-PCR reads. The sample lists approximately 150,000 distinct CDR3 sequences, 20% to 25% occurring once. Sequenced input: blood, either unsorted or a sorted T cell fraction (not recorded which). All receptors come from a human donor who was either an allogeneic HSCT recipient or a stem cell or donor lymphocyte infusion donor (not recorded which). It is not recorded whose cells these are; they may come from a transplant donor. The CDR3 runs from the conserved cysteine through the conserved F or W.

CDR3	V	J
CASSPGTLTSGNTIYF	TRBV12-3/TRBV12-4	TRBJ1-3
CASSLGGRGSAYNEQFF	TRBV5-1	TRBJ2-1
CASSHDRKYSNQPQHF	TRBV6-6	TRBJ1-5
CASSPGSDQPQHF	TRBV18	TRBJ1-5
CSARPTGSGELFF	TRBV20-1	TRBJ2-2
CASSYPGAPRQNEQFF	TRBV12-3/TRBV12-4	TRBJ2-1
CASSQSGKETQYF	TRBV7-2	TRBJ2-5
CASSQVSGADEKLFF	TRBV4-2	TRBJ1-4
CASSQDPSDNQPQHF	TRBV3-1	TRBJ1-5
CATSFGLTDGELFF	TRBV24-1	TRBJ2-2
CASSLATNGGMASRSGNTIYF	TRBV7-2	TRBJ1-3
CASSFRVLWGPESGKLFF	TRBV12-3/TRBV12-4	TRBJ1-4
CASSQQGWGGYTF	TRBV12-3/TRBV12-4	TRBJ1-2
CASSSDGNRNTEAFF	TRBV6-2/TRBV6-3	TRBJ1-1
CASSLGTGGETQYF	TRBV11-2	TRBJ2-5
CASSADGTGGLEQYF	TRBV2	TRBJ2-7
CATSDGTGNTEAFF	TRBV24-1	TRBJ1-1
CASSEYSGSGYTF	TRBV25-1	TRBJ1-2
CSASGGGYEQYF	TRBV20-1	TRBJ2-7